What follows are 16 T cell receptor beta chains derived from one specimen sequenced in a study of vaccination effects on CD4 cells after COVID-19. It was after nine to eleven days of culture that CD4+ T cells were isolated. Sequencing used immunoSEQ multiplex PCR; TCRdb keeps in-frame clones, though not all of them. The sample has around 26,000 clones; nearly 75% are singletons. Antigens for these TCRs are unknown. The specimen was CD4+ T cells from PBMCs cultured without peptide, collected before COVID-19 vaccination. These TCRs come from a human donor who received a COVID-19 vaccine.

This CDR3 is CASSGTVGFVRYF. The DNA of the CDR3 is TGTGCCAGCTCAGGGACAGTAGGCTTTGTTCGGTACTTC. The chain combines TRBV28 with TRBJ2-4, with TRBD1 identical over 7 bases. Losses at the gene ends were 8 bases for V and 15 bases for J; bases not matched to a gene: 16. This CDR3 has 13 amino acids. The germline gives CDR1 MDHEN, CDR2 SYDVKM.

The rearrangement links TRBV7-2 to TRBJ2-5; 7 bases agree with TRBD1. V was clipped by 7 bases and J by 9 bases; unmatched bases: 8. Germline V gene data show CDR1 as SGHTA and CDR2 as FQGNSA. The CDR3 runs 12 residues. DNA of the CDR3: TGTGCCAGCAAGGGGGCCGGGTTAGCCCAGTACTTC. Protein: CASKGAGLAQYF.

The chain is built from TRBV18 and TRBJ1-2; 12 positions match TRBD1. In germline, CDR1 is KGHSH, CDR2 LQKENI. J gave up 2 bases and V 3 bases, and 10 bases lay outside the gene matches. The CDR3 has 18 amino acids. CDR3 sequence reads: CASSPLGTGGAGNYGYTF. CDR3 coding DNA: TGTGCCAGCTCACCGCTCGGGACAGGGGGCGCGGGAAACTATGGCTACACCTTC.

The CDR3 sequence: CASSVGASGGLETQYF. The CDR3 DNA reads as TGTGCCAGCAGCGTAGGGGCTAGCGGGGGTTTAGAGACCCAGTACTTC. The chain employs TRBV9 and TRBJ2-5; 10 bases align to TRBD2. V shed 0 bases and J 4 bases; nucleotides not matched to a gene: 6. Per germline, CDR1 SGDLS and CDR2 YYNGEE. This CDR3 spans 16 amino acids. The full variable domain, completed using reference TRBV9 and TRBJ2-5, is DSGVTQTPKHLITATGQRVTLRCSPRSGDLSVYWYQQSLDQGLQFLIQYYNGEERAKGNILERFSAQQFPDLHSELNLSSLELGDSALYFCASSVGASGGLETQYFGPGTRLLVL.

The V and J genes are TRBV9 and TRBJ1-4, with D perhaps matching TRBD1 (5 bases). The CDR3 sequence is 13 residues long. Trimming cost V 4 bases and J 5 bases, with 9 bases left between them. Germline CDR1 is SGDLS and CDR2 is YYNGEE. The CDR3 DNA sequence: TGTGCCAGCAGCCCGGGGGGGAATGAAAAACTGTTTTTT. Translating gives CASSPGGNEKLFF.

The rearrangement links TRBV3-1 (or the pseudogene TRBV3-2) to TRBJ2-5; 8 positions agree with TRBD2. The CDR3 consists of 16 residues. V trimming: 2 bases; J trimming: 1 base; junction bases outside the gene matches: 6. The V gene's germline CDR1 is LGHDT and CDR2 YNNKEL (reference sequence). In nucleotides, the CDR3 is TGTGCCAGCAGCCAATTGACTAGCGCGGTCCAAGAGACCCAGTACTTC. This encodes CASSQLTSAVQETQYF.

The rearrangement joins TRBV10-3 to TRBJ2-1; 14 nucleotides match TRBD2. Germline CDR1 reads ENHRY; CDR2 reads SYGVKD. The CDR3 runs 15 residues. The J segment lost 6 bases and the V segment lost 8 bases, leaving 6 bases of the junction unmatched. The DNA for the CDR3 is TGTGCCATCTTCCCGGGACTAGCGGGAGTCAATGAGCAGTTCTTC. Translation gives CAIFPGLAGVNEQFF.

V is TRBV27 and J is TRBJ2-2, with a tentative D call TRBD1 (7 bases). Deletions cut 7 bases from V and 7 bases from J, with 16 bases between. Germline loops: CDR1 MNHEY, CDR2 SMNVEV (reference sequence). The CDR3 runs to 14 residues. CDR3 sequence: CASTWRGPIGELFF. CDR3 sequence (DNA): TGTGCCAGCACGTGGAGGGGGCCCATCGGGGAGCTGTTTTTT.

This sequence joins TRBV2 and TRBJ2-5; 14 bases line up with TRBD2. The J segment lost 5 bases and the V segment lost 8 bases, leaving 10 bases of the junction unmatched. The CDR3 runs 16 residues. The germline CDR1 and CDR2 sequences are SNHLY and FYNNEI. In DNA, the CDR3 is TGTGCCAGCCTTAGGACTAGCGGGAGGTTGGTGGAGACCCAGTACTTC. As protein: CASLRTSGRLVETQYF.

This clone was counted a few times. The rearrangement links TRBV2 to TRBJ1-1; 8 bases match TRBD1. V lost 7 bases, J lost 6 bases, and 10 bases stayed unmatched. Germline CDR1 is SNHLY and CDR2 is FYNNEI. The CDR3 totals 14 residues. In DNA, the CDR3 is TGTGCCAGCAATAAGGACAGGGCTTATCCTGAAGCTTTCTTT. The encoded protein is CASNKDRAYPEAFF.

The CDR3 sequence is CASSPGGTGETQYF. The CDR3 DNA follows: TGCGCCAGCAGCCCGGGCGGGACCGGGGAGACCCAGTACTTC. The chain combines TRBV4-1 with TRBJ2-5; TRBD2 is a possible D gene (6 bases). The length of the CDR3 is 14 residues. Germline V gives CDR1 MGHRA, CDR2 YSYEKL. V lost 4 bases to trimming and J lost 5 bases, with 14 bases between them.

This clone has a handful of counts. V is TRBV4-1 and J is TRBJ2-7; 11 bases agree with TRBD2. Germline assignment: CDR1 MGHRA and CDR2 YSYEKL. CDR3 size: 16 residues. J lost 0 bases, V lost 4 bases, and 5 bases had no gene match. The CDR3 DNA follows: TGCGCCAGCAGCCCCTCCGGGACTAGCGGCTCCTACGAGCAGTACTTC. It is translated as CASSPSGTSGSYEQYF.

This chain connects TRBV7-3 to TRBJ1-2; possible D gene TRBD1, 6 bases. Germline V CDR1 and CDR2: SGHTA, FQGTGA. CDR3 length: 18 amino acids. Trimming pared 4 bases from V and 2 bases from J, leaving 23 bases between. CDR3 nucleotide sequence: TGTGCCAGCAGCTCAACCGTCTCGTGGGGGCACCCCAACTATGGCTACACCTTC. Protein sequence: CASSSTVSWGHPNYGYTF. Together with reference TRBV7-3 and TRBJ1-2, the CDR3 gives the full variable domain: GAGVSQTPSNKVTEKGKYVELRCDPISGHTALYWYRQSLGQGPEFLIYFQGTGAADDSGLPNDRFFAVRPEGSVSTLKIQRTERGDSAVYLCASSSTVSWGHPNYGYTFGSGTRLTVV.

The chain is built from TRBV7-2 and TRBJ1-2; weak D call: TRBD1 (6 bases). This CDR3 spans 15 amino acids. V was cut by 5 bases and J by 0 bases, with 13 bases left in between. Per germline, CDR1 SGHTA and CDR2 FQGNSA. The CDR3 region is CASSPGTHTNYGYTF. CDR3 DNA sequence: TGTGCCAGCAGCCCCGGGACACATACTAACTATGGCTACACCTTC.

The sample holds a few counts of this clone. The rearrangement uses TRBV27 and TRBJ2-2, with D perhaps being TRBD1 or TRBD2 (6 bases each). This CDR3 comprises 14 residues. The V and J ends lost 3 bases and 5 bases respectively, with 10 bases between them. Germline V gene data show CDR1 as MNHEY and CDR2 as SMNVEV (reference sequence). This CDR3 reads CASSFGGQTGELFF. The CDR3 bases are TGTGCCAGCAGTTTCGGGGGCCAGACCGGGGAGCTGTTTTTT.

Only a few counts were recorded for this clone. The chain has TRBV19 and TRBJ1-2, with D tentatively TRBD1 (6 bases). V lost 5 bases, J lost 8 bases, and 21 bases lay in between. Germline V gene lookup returns CDR1 LNHDA and CDR2 SQIVND (reference sequence). The CDR3 sequence is 15 residues long. CDR3 DNA: TGTGCCAGTAGTCCCCAACTAGGGGGTTCGCGAGGCTACACCTTC. The encoded protein is CASSPQLGGSRGYTF.